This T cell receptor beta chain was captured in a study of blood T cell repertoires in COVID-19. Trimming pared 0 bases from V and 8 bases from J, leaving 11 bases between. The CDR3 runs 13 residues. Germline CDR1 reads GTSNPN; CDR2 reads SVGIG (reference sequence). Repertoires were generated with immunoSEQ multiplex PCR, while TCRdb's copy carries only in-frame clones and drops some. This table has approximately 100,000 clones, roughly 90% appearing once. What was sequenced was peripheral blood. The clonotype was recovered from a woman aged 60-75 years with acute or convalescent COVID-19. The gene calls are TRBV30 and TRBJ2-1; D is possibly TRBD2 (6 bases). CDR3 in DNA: TGTGCCTGGAGTGTCGGGGGAGTTCATGAGCAGTTCTTC. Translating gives CAWSVGGVHEQFF.